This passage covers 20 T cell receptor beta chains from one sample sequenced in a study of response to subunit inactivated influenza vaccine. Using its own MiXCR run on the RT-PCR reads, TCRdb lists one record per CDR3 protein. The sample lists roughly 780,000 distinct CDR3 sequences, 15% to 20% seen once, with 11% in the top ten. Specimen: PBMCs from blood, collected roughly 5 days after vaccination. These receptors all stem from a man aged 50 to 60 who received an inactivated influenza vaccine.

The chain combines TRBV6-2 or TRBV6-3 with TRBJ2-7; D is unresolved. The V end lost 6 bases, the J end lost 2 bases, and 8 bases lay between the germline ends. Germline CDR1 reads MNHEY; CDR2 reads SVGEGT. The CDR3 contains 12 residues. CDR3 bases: TGTGCCAGCAGCCGAGAGGCCTACGAGCAGTACTTC. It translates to CASSREAYEQYF.

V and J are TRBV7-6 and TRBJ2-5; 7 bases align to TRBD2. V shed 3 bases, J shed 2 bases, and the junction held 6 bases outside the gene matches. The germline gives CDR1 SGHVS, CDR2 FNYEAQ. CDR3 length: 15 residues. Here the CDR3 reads CASSFSAGPQETQYF. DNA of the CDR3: TGTGCCAGCAGCTTTTCAGCGGGGCCTCAAGAGACCCAGTACTTC. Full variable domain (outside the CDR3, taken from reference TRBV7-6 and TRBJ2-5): GAGVSQSPRYKVTKRGQDVALRCDPISGHVSLYWYRQALGQGPEFLTYFNYEAQQDKSGLPNDRFSAERPEGSISTLTIQRTEQRDSAMYRCASSFSAGPQETQYFGPGTRLLVL.

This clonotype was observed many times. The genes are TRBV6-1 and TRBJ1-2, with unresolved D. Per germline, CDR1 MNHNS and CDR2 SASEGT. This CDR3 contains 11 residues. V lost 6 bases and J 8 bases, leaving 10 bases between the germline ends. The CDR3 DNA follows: TGTGCCAGCAGCGGACTGGGAGGCTACACCTTC. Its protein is CASSGLGGYTF.

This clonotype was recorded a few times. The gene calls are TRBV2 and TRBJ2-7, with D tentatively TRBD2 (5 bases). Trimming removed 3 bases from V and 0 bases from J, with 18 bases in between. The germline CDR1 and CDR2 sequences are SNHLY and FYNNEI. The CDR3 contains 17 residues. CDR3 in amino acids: CASSEAYAGGGSYEQYF. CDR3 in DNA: TGTGCCAGCAGTGAGGCCTACGCGGGCGGTGGCTCCTACGAGCAGTACTTC.

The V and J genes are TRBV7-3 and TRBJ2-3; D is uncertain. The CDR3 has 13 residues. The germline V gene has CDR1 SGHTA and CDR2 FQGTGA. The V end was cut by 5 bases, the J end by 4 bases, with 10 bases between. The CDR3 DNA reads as TGTGCCAGCAGCGGTATAGTCGCAGATACGCAGTATTTT. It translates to CASSGIVADTQYF.

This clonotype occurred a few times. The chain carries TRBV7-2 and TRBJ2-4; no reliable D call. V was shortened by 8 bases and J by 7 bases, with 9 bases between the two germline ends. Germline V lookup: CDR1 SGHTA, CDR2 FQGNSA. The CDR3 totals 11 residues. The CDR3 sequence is CASAFDNIQYF. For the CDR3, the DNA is TGTGCCAGCGCTTTCGATAACATTCAGTACTTC.

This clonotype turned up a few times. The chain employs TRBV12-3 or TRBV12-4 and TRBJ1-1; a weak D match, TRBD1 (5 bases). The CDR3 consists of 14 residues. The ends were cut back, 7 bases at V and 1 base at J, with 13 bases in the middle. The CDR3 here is CASTPRDGNTEAFF. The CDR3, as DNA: TGTGCCAGCACCCCCCGGGACGGGAACACTGAAGCTTTCTTT.

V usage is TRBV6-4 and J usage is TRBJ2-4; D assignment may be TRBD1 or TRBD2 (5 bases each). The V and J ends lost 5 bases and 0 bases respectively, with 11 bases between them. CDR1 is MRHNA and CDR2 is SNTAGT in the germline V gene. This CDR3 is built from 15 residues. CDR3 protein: CASSHRDLAKNIQYF. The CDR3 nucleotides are TGTGCCAGCAGTCACCGGGACCTAGCCAAAAACATTCAGTACTTC.

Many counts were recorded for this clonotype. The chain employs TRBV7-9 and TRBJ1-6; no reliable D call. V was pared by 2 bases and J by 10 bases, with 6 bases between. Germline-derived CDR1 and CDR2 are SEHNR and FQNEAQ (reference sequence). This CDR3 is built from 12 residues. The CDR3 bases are TGTGCCAGCAGCTTATCCAGCTCACCCCTCCACTTT. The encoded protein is CASSLSSSPLHF.

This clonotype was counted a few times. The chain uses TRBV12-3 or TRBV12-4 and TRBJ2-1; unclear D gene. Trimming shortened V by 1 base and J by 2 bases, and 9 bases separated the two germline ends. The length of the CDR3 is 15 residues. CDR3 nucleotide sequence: TGTGCCAGCAGTTTAGGGTGGGGAACCTACAATGAGCAGTTCTTC. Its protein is CASSLGWGTYNEQFF.

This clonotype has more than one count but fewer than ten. The CDR3 DNA reads TGCGCCAGCAGCCCAGGAGGGGTCGGGCACAATGAGCAGTTCTTC. Translating gives CASSPGGVGHNEQFF. V and J are TRBV4-3 and TRBJ2-1; TRBD2 is a possible D gene (6 bases). Germline CDR1 and CDR2: LGHNA and YSLEER. V was trimmed by 4 bases and J by 5 bases, leaving 15 bases between them. The CDR3 is 15 amino acids.

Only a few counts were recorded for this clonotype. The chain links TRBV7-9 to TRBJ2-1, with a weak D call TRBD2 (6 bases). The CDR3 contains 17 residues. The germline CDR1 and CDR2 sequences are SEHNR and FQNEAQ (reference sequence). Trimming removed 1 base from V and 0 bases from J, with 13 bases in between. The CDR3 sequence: CASSLDAAGSSYNEQFF. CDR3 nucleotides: TGTGCCAGCAGCTTAGACGCGGCGGGGTCCTCCTACAATGAGCAGTTCTTC.

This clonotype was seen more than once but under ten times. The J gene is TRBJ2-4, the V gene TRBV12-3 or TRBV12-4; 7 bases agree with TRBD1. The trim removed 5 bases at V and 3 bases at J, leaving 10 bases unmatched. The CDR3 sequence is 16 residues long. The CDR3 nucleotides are TGTGCCAGCAGTGTTACAGGGGCCTCTGACAAAAACATTCAGTACTTC. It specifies CASSVTGASDKNIQYF.

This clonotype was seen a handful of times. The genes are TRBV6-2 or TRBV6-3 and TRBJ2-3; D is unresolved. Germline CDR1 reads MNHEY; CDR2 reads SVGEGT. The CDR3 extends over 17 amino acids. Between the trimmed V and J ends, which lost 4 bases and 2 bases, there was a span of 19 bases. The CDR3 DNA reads TGTGCCAGCAGTTTCGTGACCGGGCCTCCCTTCACAGATACGCAGTATTTT. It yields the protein CASSFVTGPPFTDTQYF.

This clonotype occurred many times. CDR3 protein: CSARVFGYTF. Written as DNA, the CDR3 is TGCAGTGCTAGAGTCTTTGGCTACACCTTC. The genes are TRBV20-1 and TRBJ1-2, with D hard to call. This CDR3 has 10 residues. Trimming took 1 base from V and 7 from J, leaving 4 bases between them. Germline V CDR1 and CDR2: DFQATT, SNEGSKA (reference sequence).

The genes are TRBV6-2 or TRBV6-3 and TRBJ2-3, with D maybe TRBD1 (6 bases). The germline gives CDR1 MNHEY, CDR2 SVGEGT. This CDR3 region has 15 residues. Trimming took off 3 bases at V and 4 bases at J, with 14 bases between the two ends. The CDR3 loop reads CASSYGRGLADTQYF. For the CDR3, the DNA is TGTGCCAGCAGTTATGGCAGGGGCCTAGCAGATACGCAGTATTTT.

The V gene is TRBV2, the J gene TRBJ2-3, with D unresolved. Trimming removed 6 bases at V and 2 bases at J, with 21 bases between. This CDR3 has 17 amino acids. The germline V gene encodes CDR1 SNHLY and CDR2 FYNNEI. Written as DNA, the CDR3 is TGTGCCAGCAGCCCCGTGTTGGGCTACGATTTCACAGATACGCAGTATTTT. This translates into CASSPVLGYDFTDTQYF.

CDR3 sequence reads: CSAPGTGAGKTQYF. CDR3 nucleotide sequence: TGCAGTGCTCCCGGGACAGGGGCGGGTAAGACCCAGTACTTC. The chain carries TRBV20-1 and TRBJ2-5; 10 bases map to TRBD1. This CDR3 is built from 14 residues. The V segment lost 5 bases and the J segment 6 bases; nucleotides outside the gene matches: 9. CDR1 and CDR2 (germline): DFQATT, SNEGSKA (reference sequence).

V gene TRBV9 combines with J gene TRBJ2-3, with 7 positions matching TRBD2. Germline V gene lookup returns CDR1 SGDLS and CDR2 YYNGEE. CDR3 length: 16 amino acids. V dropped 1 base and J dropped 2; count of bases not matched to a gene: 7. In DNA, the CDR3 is TGTGCCAGCAGCGTATATGGCGGGAGTTTCACAGATACGCAGTATTTT. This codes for CASSVYGGSFTDTQYF. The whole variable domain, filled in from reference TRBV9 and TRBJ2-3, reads DSGVTQTPKHLITATGQRVTLRCSPRSGDLSVYWYQQSLDQGLQFLIQYYNGEERAKGNILERFSAQQFPDLHSELNLSSLELGDSALYFCASSVYGGSFTDTQYFGPGTRLTVL.

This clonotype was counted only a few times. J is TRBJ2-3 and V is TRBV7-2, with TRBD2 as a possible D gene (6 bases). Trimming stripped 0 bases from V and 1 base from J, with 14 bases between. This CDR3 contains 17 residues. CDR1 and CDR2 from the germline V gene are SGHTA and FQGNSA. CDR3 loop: CASSLAYSGDGTDTQYF. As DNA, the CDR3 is TGTGCCAGCAGCTTAGCGTATTCGGGGGATGGCACAGATACGCAGTATTTT.